The 17 T cell receptor beta chains below all came from one sample that was sequenced in a study of blood T cell repertoires in COVID-19. Sequenced by immunoSEQ multiplex PCR; TCRdb stores in-frame clones only, minus some. Found here are around 95,000 clones, almost 80% of them singletons; the top ten hold under 35%. Sequenced input: peripheral blood. Source of these receptors: a man aged 70 or older with active or convalescent COVID-19.

The rearrangement uses TRBV9 and TRBJ1-5; D is perhaps TRBD1 (6 bases). The CDR3 is made up of 15 amino acids. V lost 3 bases and J 0 bases, leaving 10 bases between the germline ends. CDR1 is SGDLS, CDR2 YYNGEE, per germline. CDR3 nucleotides: TGTGCCAGCAGCGAGACAGGTTATAGCAATCAGCCCCAGCATTTT. Protein product: CASSETGYSNQPQHF.

The J gene is TRBJ1-4, the V gene TRBV6-5, with TRBD1 as a possible D gene (5 bases). The germline V gene has CDR1 MNHEY and CDR2 SVGAGI. The V and J ends lost 2 bases and 5 bases respectively, with 12 bases between them. The CDR3 contains 15 residues. This chain's CDR3 is CASSYGGGVNEKLFF. The CDR3 DNA reads TGTGCCAGCAGTTACGGTGGAGGGGTGAATGAAAAACTGTTTTTT.

This clone occurred a few times. V gene TRBV6-2 or TRBV6-3 combines with J gene TRBJ1-5; 8 bases agree with TRBD1. With 5 bases clipped from V and 5 bases from J, the junction kept 2 bases outside the gene matches. Germline CDR1 reads MNHEY; CDR2 reads SVGEGT. This CDR3 comprises 13 residues. The CDR3 protein is CASSDRGYQPQHF. CDR3 coding DNA: TGTGCCAGCAGTGACAGGGGCTATCAGCCCCAGCATTTT.

The V and J genes are TRBV5-1 and TRBJ1-1; TRBD1 aligns across 8 bases. The trim removed 0 bases at V and 7 bases at J, leaving 5 bases unmatched. The CDR3 length is 14 residues. Germline assignment: CDR1 SGHRS and CDR2 YFSETQ. Here the CDR3 DNA reads TGCGCCAGCAGCTTGGACAGGGGGAGCGGTGAAGCTTTCTTT. This gives the protein CASSLDRGSGEAFF. The entire variable domain, with the rest obtained from reference TRBV5-1 and TRBJ1-1, is as follows: KAGVTQTPRYLIKTRGQQVTLSCSPISGHRSVSWYQQTPGQGLQFLFEYFSETQRNKGNFPGRFSGRQFSNSRSEMNVSTLELGDSALYLCASSLDRGSGEAFFGQGTRLTVV.

This clone showed up just a few times. The V gene is TRBV30, the J gene TRBJ2-3; D is undetermined. Germline CDR1 reads GTSNPN; CDR2 reads SVGIG (reference sequence). V dropped 4 bases and J dropped 4 bases, with 15 bases sitting between them. The CDR3 contains 14 residues. CDR3 bases: TGTGCCTGGAACCCCCCGGCGGCCCCAGATACGCAGTATTTT. Amino acid sequence: CAWNPPAAPDTQYF.

Many counts were recorded for this clone. The chain employs TRBV5-4 and TRBJ1-4; tentative D call: TRBD1 (5 bases). CDR3 length equals 13 residues. Trimming left V 4 bases short and J 4 bases short, with 8 bases between. The germline V gene encodes CDR1 SGHNT and CDR2 YYREEE (reference sequence). CDR3 region: CASSRDYNEKLFF. The CDR3 DNA is TGTGCCAGCAGCCGGGACTATAATGAAAAACTGTTTTTT.

The chain joins TRBV27 to TRBJ2-7, with 9 bases fitting TRBD2. There are 13 residues in the CDR3. The trim removed 5 bases at V and 2 bases at J, leaving 1 base unmatched. Germline CDR1 is MNHEY and CDR2 is SMNVEV (reference sequence). In DNA, the CDR3 is TGTGCCAGCAGTCTAGCGGGGCCCTACGAGCAGTACTTC. The encoded protein is CASSLAGPYEQYF.

The V gene is TRBV6-2 or TRBV6-3, the J gene TRBJ2-7; 8 nucleotides align to TRBD2. With 3 bases clipped from V and 11 bases from J, the junction kept 9 bases outside the gene matches. The V gene's germline CDR1 is MNHEY and CDR2 SVGEGT. The CDR3 consists of 13 residues. DNA of the CDR3: TGTGCCAGCAGTTATGGCACTAGCGGCGCAAAGTACTTC. It translates to CASSYGTSGAKYF.

This clone came up once. V is TRBV28 and J is TRBJ2-3; perhaps TRBD1 as D (6 bases). The CDR3 runs to 13 residues. With 6 bases removed from V and 6 bases from J, the gap between germline ends came to 13 bases. The germline V gene has CDR1 MDHEN and CDR2 SYDVKM. The CDR3 reads CASRPGVADTQYF. As DNA, the CDR3 is TGTGCCAGCAGGCCAGGGGTAGCTGATACGCAGTATTTT.

The gene calls are TRBV18 and TRBJ2-1; maybe TRBD2 (6 bases). The CDR3 is 14 amino acids. V dropped 8 bases and J dropped 4 bases, with 15 bases sitting between them. Germline loops: CDR1 KGHSH, CDR2 LQKENI. The CDR3 protein is CASAPAGRYNEQFF. CDR3 nucleotides: TGTGCCAGCGCCCCGGCAGGGAGGTACAATGAGCAGTTCTTC.

The count of this clone is one. This chain connects TRBV13 to TRBJ2-4; D perhaps matches TRBD2 (6 bases). Trimming removed 7 bases at V and 6 bases at J, with 16 bases between. The CDR3 runs 14 residues. The germline gives CDR1 PRHDT, CDR2 FYEKMQ (reference sequence). CDR3 amino acids: CASNPGGWGNIQYF. The CDR3 bases are TGTGCCAGCAACCCCGGGGGATGGGGAAACATTCAGTACTTC.

The sample holds a few counts of this clone. This chain connects TRBV28 to TRBJ2-2; a possible D gene is TRBD1 (5 bases). This CDR3 has 13 residues. Trimming shortened V by 2 bases and J by 5 bases, and 6 bases separated the two germline ends. CDR1 and CDR2 from the germline V gene are MDHEN and SYDVKM. The CDR3 region is CASSLRGTGELFF. The CDR3 DNA reads as TGTGCCAGCAGTTTAAGGGGAACCGGGGAGCTGTTTTTT.

The chain's CDR3 is CASSPLRSGSGELFF. In nucleotides, the CDR3 is TGTGCCAGCAGCCCTCTACGGAGCGGGTCCGGGGAGCTGTTTTTT. This rearrangement joins TRBV5-5 to TRBJ2-2, with D possibly matching TRBD2 (6 bases). This CDR3 region has 15 residues. V was pared by 4 bases and J by 6 bases, with 16 bases between. CDR1 is SGHKS and CDR2 is YYEKEE in the germline V gene (reference sequence).

The chain links TRBV5-5 to TRBJ2-1; D possibly corresponds to TRBD2 (6 bases). Trimming shortened V by 0 bases and J by 8 bases, and 9 bases separated the two germline ends. CDR1 and CDR2 from the germline V gene are SGHKS and YYEKEE (reference sequence). The CDR3 sequence is 13 residues long. Here the CDR3 reads CASSLAGSDEQFF. The CDR3 nucleotides are TGTGCCAGCAGCTTGGCCGGGAGCGATGAGCAGTTCTTC.

This clone was detected once. The CDR3 DNA reads as TGTGCCAGCAGCGCCCCGTCGCTAACAACTAATGAAAAACTGTTTTTT. This gives the protein CASSAPSLTTNEKLFF. This chain links TRBV3-1 (or the pseudogene TRBV3-2) with TRBJ1-4, with D hard to call. Germline-derived CDR1 and CDR2 are LGHDT and YNNKEL (reference sequence). This CDR3 contains 16 residues. Trimming took off 5 bases at V and 0 bases at J, with 13 bases between the two ends.

This clone was seen only once. The gene calls are TRBV5-1 and TRBJ1-1; D is uncertain. The CDR3 contains 13 residues. From germline, CDR1 is SGHRS and CDR2 YFSETQ. Trimming cost V 5 bases and J 1 base, with 9 bases left between them. CDR3 bases: TGCGCCAGCAGAGAGGAGGCGAACACTGAAGCTTTCTTT. This codes for CASREEANTEAFF.

V and J are TRBV23-1 and TRBJ1-4; 7 bases agree with TRBD1. TRBV23-1 is given ORF status, its function remaining uncertain. Losses at the gene ends were 3 bases for V and 3 bases for J; bases not matched to a gene: 4. The CDR3 sequence is 15 residues long. CDR3 DNA: TGCGCCAGCAGTCACTCAGACAGGGCTAATGAAAAACTGTTTTTT. The encoded protein is CASSHSDRANEKLFF.